The 14 T cell receptor beta chains below were found in one sample sequenced in a study of blood T cell repertoires in COVID-19. The repertoire was sequenced with immunoSEQ multiplex PCR; TCRdb's copy has only in-frame clones and lacks some. The sample carries around 250,000 clones, approximately 85% recorded once. Sequencing used PBMCs or T cells enriched from blood (not recorded which). Receptor source: a woman aged 50 to 65 who had recovered from COVID-19.

The rearrangement uses TRBV6-5 and TRBJ1-5; D ambiguous. Germline V gene data show CDR1 as MNHEY and CDR2 as SVGAGI. This CDR3 is built from 13 residues. The V gene lost 5 bases and the J gene lost 2 bases, with 7 bases spanning the gap. The CDR3 region is CASSLFRNQPQHF. CDR3 nucleotides: TGTGCCAGCAGTCTTTTCCGCAATCAGCCCCAGCATTTT.

This clone was counted once. This sequence joins TRBV5-1 and TRBJ1-1; D may be TRBD1 (6 bases). Germline V gene sequence: CDR1 SGHRS, CDR2 YFSETQ. The CDR3 consists of 15 residues. The V and J ends lost 5 bases and 3 bases respectively, with 17 bases between them. DNA of the CDR3: TGCGCCAGCAGTTGGGACACCCTAGGGGACACTGAAGCTTTCTTT. This translates into CASSWDTLGDTEAFF.

As concerns this clone: The same CDR3 arises from other DNA sequences in this sample as well. The genes are TRBV28 and TRBJ1-3; tentatively, D is TRBD1 (5 bases). Between the trimmed V and J ends, which lost 3 bases and 0 bases, there was a span of 6 bases. The CDR3 totals 14 residues. Germline values: CDR1 MDHEN, CDR2 SYDVKM. CDR3 loop: CASSLTDSGNTIYF. CDR3 sequence (DNA): TGTGCCAGCAGTTTGACAGACTCTGGAAACACCATATATTTT.

The chain carries TRBV7-9 and TRBJ2-5; D call uncertain. Between the trimmed V and J ends, which lost 3 bases and 1 base, there was a span of 12 bases. Germline CDR1 and CDR2: SEHNR and FQNEAQ (reference sequence). The CDR3 has 15 residues. CDR3 in DNA: TGTGCCAGCAGCTTTTCTTTAGCCTTCCAAGAGACCCAGTACTTC. Protein sequence: CASSFSLAFQETQYF.

The V gene is TRBV11-3, the J gene TRBJ2-2, with D tentatively TRBD2 (6 bases). This CDR3 is 15 amino acids long. V shed 5 bases and J shed 2 bases, with 12 bases lying between them. Per the germline V gene, CDR1 is SGHNT and CDR2 is YENEEA. The DNA of the CDR3 is TGTGCCAGCAGCCGGGCGGGAATAAACACCGGGGAGCTGTTTTTT. Amino acid sequence: CASSRAGINTGELFF.

There are a few counts of this clone. The J gene is TRBJ2-5, the V gene TRBV5-6, with 8 positions matching TRBD1. The V segment lost 3 bases and the J segment 0 bases; nucleotides outside the gene matches: 13. This CDR3 is built from 18 residues. Germline values: CDR1 SGHDT, CDR2 YYEEEE. CDR3 sequence reads: CASSSPLGAGGYQETQYF. The CDR3 nucleotides are TGTGCCAGCAGCTCCCCACTGGGGGCAGGGGGCTACCAAGAGACCCAGTACTTC.

The chain recombines TRBV29-1 with TRBJ2-3; D call uncertain. This CDR3 has 11 amino acids. CDR1 is SQVTM and CDR2 is ANQGSEA in the germline V gene. The V end lost 8 bases, the J end lost 10 bases, and 16 bases lay between the germline ends. CDR3 amino acids: CSIRPGQAQYF. CDR3 bases: TGCAGCATACGACCAGGCCAGGCGCAGTATTTT.

V usage is TRBV27 and J usage is TRBJ2-7, with 7 nucleotides matching TRBD2. There are 17 residues in the CDR3. V dropped 2 bases and J dropped 2; count of bases not matched to a gene: 12. Looked up from germline, CDR1 is MNHEY and CDR2 is SMNVEV (reference sequence). The CDR3 sequence: CASSLSHSGLSPYEQYF. CDR3 nucleotide sequence: TGTGCCAGCAGTTTAAGTCATAGCGGGCTTAGTCCCTACGAGCAGTACTTC.

This chain links TRBV5-1 with TRBJ1-5; D may be TRBD1 (5 bases). The CDR3 contains 15 residues. V was clipped by 3 bases and J by 5 bases, with 15 bases between them. In germline, CDR1 is SGHRS, CDR2 YFSETQ. This CDR3 is CASSYIGGADQPQHF. The CDR3 nucleotides read TGCGCCAGCAGCTACATAGGAGGGGCGGATCAGCCCCAGCATTTT.

The J gene is TRBJ2-7, the V gene TRBV3-1 (or the pseudogene TRBV3-2); 8 nucleotides agree with TRBD2. CDR1 and CDR2 from the germline V gene are LGHDT and YNNKEL (reference sequence). The trim removed 6 bases at V and 1 base at J, leaving 2 bases unmatched. This CDR3 is 13 amino acids long. This chain's CDR3 is CASRGTRSYEQYF. CDR3 sequence (DNA): TGTGCCAGCAGAGGGACTAGGTCCTACGAGCAGTACTTC.

This rearrangement joins TRBV19 to TRBJ1-1; D remains ambiguous. V was shortened by 6 bases and J by 11 bases, with 13 bases between the two germline ends. Per germline, CDR1 LNHDA and CDR2 SQIVND (reference sequence). CDR3 length: 11 amino acids. The DNA for the CDR3 is TGTGCCAGTAGCCTGTCTTTGAGGGCTTTCTTT. It specifies CASSLSLRAFF.

The V and J genes are TRBV20-1 and TRBJ2-1, with D perhaps matching TRBD2 (6 bases). V was shortened by 1 base and J by 15 bases, with 13 bases between the two germline ends. CDR1 is DFQATT, CDR2 SNEGSKA, per germline (reference sequence). The CDR3 consists of 11 residues. CDR3 sequence reads: CSARGAGPSFF. CDR3 bases: TGCAGTGCTAGAGGGGCGGGGCCATCGTTCTTC.

V usage is TRBV6-5 and J usage is TRBJ2-7; a possible D gene is TRBD2 (5 bases). The CDR3 totals 13 residues. V was trimmed by 0 bases and J by 2 bases, leaving 5 bases between them. Germline-derived CDR1 and CDR2 are MNHEY and SVGAGI. DNA for the CDR3: TGTGCCAGCAGTTACTCGAGGGCCTACGAGCAGTACTTC. Translation: CASSYSRAYEQYF.

The genes are TRBV18 and TRBJ1-1; no firm D call. The CDR3 has 13 amino acids. The V gene lost 3 bases and the J gene lost 0 bases, with 5 bases spanning the gap. The V gene's germline CDR1 is KGHSH and CDR2 LQKENI. CDR3 nucleotide sequence: TGTGCCAGCTCACCCCGGGTGAACACTGAAGCTTTCTTT. Translation gives CASSPRVNTEAFF.